These 30 T cell receptor beta chains share one sample of origin, sequenced in a study of T cells expressing NK-cell markers. TCRdb re-called the 5' RACE reads and shows each CDR3 protein once, DNA omitted. The sample includes about 260,000 distinct CDR3 sequences. The sequencing sample was made of blood T cells: a sorted CD56 or NKG2C T cell subset, CD4+ or CD8+ T cells, or bulk PBMC T cells (not recorded which). The receptor set was obtained from a woman aged 18 to 75 in good health.

This chain joins TRBV12-3 or TRBV12-4 and TRBJ2-6; the D call from TCRdb, TRBD2, cannot be confirmed without DNA. This CDR3 is built from 15 residues. CDR3 amino acids: CASSPPWRGANVLTF.

The rearrangement links TRBV7-8 to TRBJ1-1; checking the TCRdb D call of TRBD1 is not possible without DNA. CDR1 and CDR2 from the germline V gene are SGHVS and FQNEAQ. The CDR3 contains 14 residues. CDR3 amino acids: CASSSDIMNTEAFF.

This chain links TRBV20-1 with TRBJ1-1; with no DNA, the TCRdb D assignment of TRBD1 cannot be verified. This CDR3 is 15 amino acids long. Germline CDR1 reads DFQATT; CDR2 reads SNEGSKA (reference sequence). This CDR3 is CSARDLQGANTEAFF.

The chain combines TRBV3-1 with TRBJ2-5. The CDR3 totals 14 residues. Germline CDR1 reads LGHDT; CDR2 reads YNNKEL (reference sequence). The CDR3 sequence: CASSQDPSGETQYF.

This chain links TRBV12-3 or TRBV12-4 with TRBJ2-2; TCRdb outputs TRBD2, but without DNA this stays unchecked. This CDR3 spans 17 amino acids. CDR3 sequence: CATRASGGAYGTGELFF.

The chain has TRBV28 and TRBJ1-4. The CDR3 consists of 11 residues. In germline, CDR1 is MDHEN, CDR2 SYDVKM. The CDR3 spells CASRRKGKLFF.

The J gene is TRBJ1-2, the V gene TRBV4-3; TCRdb outputs TRBD1, but without DNA this stays unchecked. CDR1 is LGHNA and CDR2 is YSLEER in the germline V gene. The CDR3 has 14 amino acids. The CDR3 here is CASSQEAGTYGYTF.

The gene calls are TRBV24-1 and TRBJ2-3; as DNA is missing, the TRBD2 call by TCRdb cannot be tested. This CDR3 region has 14 residues. Per the germline V gene, CDR1 is KGHDR and CDR2 is SFDVKD. The CDR3 sequence: CATLGLARTDTQYF.

The gene calls are TRBV7-2 and TRBJ2-5; TCRdb proposes TRBD2, but this gene call is untestable without DNA. This CDR3 has 17 residues. Per germline, CDR1 SGHTA and CDR2 FQGNSA. The CDR3 spells CASSLALAGGLQETQYF.

This chain connects TRBV5-1 to TRBJ1-2. Germline assignment: CDR1 SGHRS and CDR2 YFSETQ. CDR3 size: 14 residues. The chain's CDR3 is CASSQPRSGYGYTF.

The V and J genes are TRBV10-3 and TRBJ2-3; the D call from TCRdb, TRBD2, cannot be confirmed without DNA. The CDR3 runs 13 residues. Germline V gene lookup returns CDR1 ENHRY and CDR2 SYGVKD. CDR3: CANSGGATDTQYF.

The chain couples TRBV5-6 to TRBJ2-5; the TRBD1 assignment by TCRdb is unverifiable without DNA. The CDR3 has 16 residues. Germline lookup yields CDR1 SGHDT and CDR2 YYEEEE. CDR3 residues: CASSLANLRGRETQYF. The full variable domain, in which reference TRBV5-6 and TRBJ2-5 provide the parts outside the CDR3, is DAGVTQSPTHLIKTRGQQVTLRCSPKSGHDTVSWYQQALGQGPQFIFQYYEEEERQRGNFPDRFSGHQFPNYSSELNVNALLLGDSALYLCASSLANLRGRETQYFGPGTRLLVL.

The chain joins TRBV12-3 or TRBV12-4 to TRBJ2-3; as DNA is missing, the TRBD2 call by TCRdb cannot be tested. The CDR3 has 15 residues. The CDR3 sequence: CASSSGSGSTDTQYF.

This sequence joins TRBV23-1 and TRBJ2-5; the TCRdb D gene call, TRBD2, has no DNA to confirm it. TRBV23-1 is noted as an ORF with a role that remains uncertain. The CDR3 totals 16 residues. The CDR3 region is CASDSAIAGGQETQYF.

The V and J genes are TRBV6-1 and TRBJ1-5; TCRdb's D call, TRBD1, is unchecked because there is no DNA. CDR3 length equals 15 residues. Germline V gene data show CDR1 as MNHNS and CDR2 as SASEGT. The CDR3 spells CASSTRGGSNQPQHF.

The J gene is TRBJ2-2, the V gene TRBV19; TCRdb outputs TRBD1, but without DNA this stays unchecked. The CDR3 has 15 residues. CDR1 is LNHDA, CDR2 SQIVND, per germline (reference sequence). The CDR3 loop reads CASSSGDIGTGELFF. Looking up the rest from reference TRBV19 and TRBJ2-2 gives the full variable domain: DGGITQSPKYLFRKEGQNVTLSCEQNLNHDAMYWYRQDPGQGLRLIYYSQIVNDFQKGDIAEGYSVSREKKESFPLTVTSAQKNPTAFYLCASSSGDIGTGELFFGEGSRLTVL.

The chain couples TRBV7-9 to TRBJ1-1. CDR3 length equals 13 residues. CDR1 is SEHNR and CDR2 is FQNEAQ in the germline V gene (reference sequence). CDR3 protein: CASSYPEGTEAFF.

The V call is TRBV27, the J call TRBJ1-1. This CDR3 has 14 residues. Germline V gene sequence: CDR1 MNHEY, CDR2 SMNVEV (reference sequence). The CDR3 reads CASSFRKGNTEAFF.

The CDR3: CSVVIGGLRESNEQFF. The rearrangement links TRBV29-1 to TRBJ2-1; TCRdb outputs TRBD2, but without DNA this stays unchecked. The V gene's germline CDR1 is SQVTM and CDR2 ANQGSEA. The CDR3 is 16 residues long.

The CDR3 loop reads CASSRNTGRRIQETQYF. The J gene is TRBJ2-5, the V gene TRBV12-3 or TRBV12-4; without DNA, the TCRdb call of TRBD1 cannot be checked. The length of the CDR3 is 17 residues.

The chain links TRBV24-1 to TRBJ2-7; TCRdb proposes TRBD1, but this gene call is untestable without DNA. The CDR3 covers 13 residues. CDR1 is KGHDR and CDR2 is SFDVKD in the germline V gene. The CDR3: CATSDEQGFEQYF.

The rearrangement uses TRBV5-1 and TRBJ2-1; TCRdb designates TRBD1, a call that cannot be tested without DNA. The CDR3 totals 15 residues. Germline V CDR1 and CDR2: SGHRS, YFSETQ. CDR3: CASSLWGQELNEQFF. Full variable domain (rest looked up from reference TRBV5-1 and TRBJ2-1): KAGVTQTPRYLIKTRGQQVTLSCSPISGHRSVSWYQQTPGQGLQFLFEYFSETQRNKGNFPGRFSGRQFSNSRSEMNVSTLELGDSALYLCASSLWGQELNEQFFGPGTRLTVL.

The chain uses TRBV7-2 and TRBJ2-3; TCRdb's D call of TRBD2 is untestable without DNA. Germline V gene sequence: CDR1 SGHTA, CDR2 FQGNSA. This CDR3 comprises 13 residues. CDR3 in amino acids: CASSPSRADTQYF.

The chain recombines TRBV18 with TRBJ1-4. Germline CDR1 is KGHSH and CDR2 is LQKENI. This CDR3 has 13 amino acids. The CDR3 loop is CASSQQNNEKLFF.

The rearrangement uses TRBV30 and TRBJ1-2; lacking DNA, the TRBD1 call made by TCRdb goes unchecked. This CDR3 is 14 amino acids long. Germline lookup yields CDR1 GTSNPN and CDR2 SVGIG (reference sequence). The CDR3 here is CAWSPGQGAYGYTF.

This chain joins TRBV5-1 and TRBJ2-5; the D call from TCRdb, TRBD2, cannot be confirmed without DNA. The germline V gene encodes CDR1 SGHRS and CDR2 YFSETQ. This CDR3 is built from 18 residues. CDR3 sequence reads: CASSPGTSGGLGQETQYF.

This chain uses TRBV12-3 or TRBV12-4 with TRBJ1-2; TCRdb outputs TRBD1, but without DNA this stays unchecked. The CDR3 is 13 residues long. The CDR3 loop is CASSPDGLTGYTF.

This chain connects TRBV28 to TRBJ2-5; TCRdb returns TRBD2, unconfirmable since there is no DNA. This CDR3 has 14 amino acids. Germline CDR1 MDHEN, CDR2 SYDVKM. The CDR3 protein is CASSAPGREETQYF.

The V and J genes are TRBV5-1 and TRBJ2-7; TCRdb reports TRBD2, a call that lacks DNA to check it against. The CDR3 loop spans 17 amino acids. Per the germline V gene, CDR1 is SGHRS and CDR2 is YFSETQ. The CDR3: CASSLDSGRITSYEQYF.

V gene TRBV7-9 combines with J gene TRBJ1-1. This CDR3 spans 13 amino acids. In germline, CDR1 is SEHNR, CDR2 FQNEAQ (reference sequence). This chain's CDR3 is CASSNVGSTEAFF.